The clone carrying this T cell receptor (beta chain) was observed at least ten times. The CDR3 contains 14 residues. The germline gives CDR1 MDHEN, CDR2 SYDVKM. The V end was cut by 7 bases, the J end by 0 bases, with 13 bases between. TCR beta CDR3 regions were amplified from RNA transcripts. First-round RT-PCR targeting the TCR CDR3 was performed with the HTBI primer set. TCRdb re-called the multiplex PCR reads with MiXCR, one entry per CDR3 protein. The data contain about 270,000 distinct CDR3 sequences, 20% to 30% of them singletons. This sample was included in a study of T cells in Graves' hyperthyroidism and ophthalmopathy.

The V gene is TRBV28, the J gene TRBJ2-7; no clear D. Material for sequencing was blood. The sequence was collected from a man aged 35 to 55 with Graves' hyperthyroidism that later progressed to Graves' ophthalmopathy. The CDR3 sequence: CASTPERRSYEQYF. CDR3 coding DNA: TGTGCCAGCACGCCTGAGCGCCGCTCCTACGAGCAGTACTTC.